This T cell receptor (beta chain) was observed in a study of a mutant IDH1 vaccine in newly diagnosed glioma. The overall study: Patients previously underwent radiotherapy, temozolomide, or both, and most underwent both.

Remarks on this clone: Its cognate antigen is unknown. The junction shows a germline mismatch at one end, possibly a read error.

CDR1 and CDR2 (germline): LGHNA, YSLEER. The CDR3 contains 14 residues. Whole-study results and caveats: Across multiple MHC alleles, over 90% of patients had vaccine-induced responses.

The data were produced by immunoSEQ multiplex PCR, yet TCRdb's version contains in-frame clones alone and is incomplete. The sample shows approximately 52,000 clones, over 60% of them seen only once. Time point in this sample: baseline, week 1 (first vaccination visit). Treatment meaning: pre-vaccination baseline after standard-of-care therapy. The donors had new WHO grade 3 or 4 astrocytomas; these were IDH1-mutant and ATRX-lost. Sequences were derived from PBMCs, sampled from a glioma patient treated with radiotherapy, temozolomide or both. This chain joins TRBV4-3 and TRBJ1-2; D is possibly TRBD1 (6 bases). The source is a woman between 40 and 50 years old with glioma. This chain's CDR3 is CASSQDRFGYGYTF. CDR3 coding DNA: TGCGCCAGCAGTCAAGACAGGTTTGGGTATGGCTACACCTTC.